This is a list of T cell receptor beta chains from one sample in a study of blood T cell repertoires in COVID-19. TCRdb's table, derived via immunoSEQ multiplex PCR, lists solely in-frame clones and lacks some. The sample lists about 250,000 clones, roughly 84% seen once, with around 3.5% in the top ten. The source material was PBMCs or T cells enriched from blood (not recorded which). These receptors were taken from a man aged 50 to 59 who had recovered from COVID-19. CDR3s leave out the opening cysteine and the closing phenylalanine or tryptophan.

j_call v_call cdr3_aa
TRBJ1-2 TRBV3-1/TRBV3-2 ASSQAGGTGYT
TRBJ2-1 TRBV3-1/TRBV3-2 ASSQLNEQF
TRBJ2-5 TRBV2 ASKGRLETQY
TRBJ2-3 TRBV7-2 ASSLGQHTDTQY
TRBJ1-1 TRBV7-8 ASSLGSQGRDTEAF
TRBJ2-7 TRBV7-2 ASSPGHSYEQY
TRBJ1-3 TRBV5-1 ASSPLRFSGNTIY
TRBJ2-7 TRBV11-3 ASSLSGWEYEQY
TRBJ1-1 TRBV3-1/TRBV3-2 ASSPKGAHTEAF
TRBJ1-2 TRBV2 ASRPGLEIGYT
TRBJ2-5 TRBV5-1 ASSPLDSRETQY
TRBJ2-3 TRBV6-4 ASSPGQSSTDTQY
TRBJ2-3 TRBV6-4 ASSDSFGFGDTQY
TRBJ1-3 TRBV9 ASSPPSSGNTIY
TRBJ2-3 TRBV29-1 SVEARTDTQY
TRBJ2-1 TRBV4-1 ASSLDRGPNNEQF
TRBJ2-3 TRBV10-3 AISASSGGSDTQY
TRBJ1-1 TRBV25-1 ASSEGRQGRTEAF
TRBJ2-7 TRBV10-3 AISDVTREQY
TRBJ1-1 TRBV7-9 ASSNRGLGTEAF
TRBJ2-3 TRBV29-1 SVGGGSGTDTQY
TRBJ2-3 TRBV5-1 ASSLGDRTETQY
TRBJ1-3 TRBV5-8 ASSLYAGGTGNTIY
TRBJ2-1 TRBV11-2 ASTGTSGYNEQF
TRBJ2-3 TRBV20-1 SASSPPGDTQY
TRBJ1-5 TRBV4-2 ASSQDWGRQPQH
TRBJ1-1 TRBV29-1 SVERTGWNTEAF
TRBJ2-7 TRBV6-2/TRBV6-3 ASSYTGYEQY
TRBJ2-7 TRBV28 ASSFLVAGSTEQY
TRBJ1-1 TRBV7-3 ASSLNSFTEAF
TRBJ2-7 TRBV15 ASARGTSGHEQY
TRBJ1-3 TRBV7-8 ASSAPRGFSGNTIY
TRBJ1-1 TRBV18 ASSSDRGYTEAF
TRBJ1-5 TRBV19 ASSMGQISVSNQPQH
TRBJ2-5 TRBV6-5 ASSPLAGTQY
TRBJ1-1 TRBV4-3 ASSQVSGTGRTEAF
TRBJ2-7 TRBV28 ASSSDYGTGGGRNEQY
TRBJ2-7 TRBV5-1 ASSLQSGIYEQY
TRBJ2-7 TRBV14 ASSPRLSFYEQY
TRBJ2-7 TRBV27 ASSLRGAASSSYEQY
TRBJ1-1 TRBV2 ASSDSRARGTEAF
TRBJ1-6 TRBV9 ASSRDRSNSPLH
TRBJ2-4 TRBV18 ASSPETGTRAIQY
TRBJ1-4 TRBV4-3 ASSQEGQGVKLF
TRBJ2-7 TRBV28 ASSPTRLGSYEQY
TRBJ1-4 TRBV9 ASSERGRGEKLF
TRBJ1-6 TRBV7-2 ASSTWGGLRPLH
TRBJ2-7 TRBV18 ASSPPGQISYEQY
TRBJ2-2 TRBV6-1 ASSEAADGELF
TRBJ2-4 TRBV10-3 AIGTVHQRGTKNIQY
TRBJ2-1 TRBV11-2 ASSFASSGRAGHEQF
TRBJ1-4 TRBV9 ASSAGTLEKLF
TRBJ2-7 TRBV27 ASSKSGLYEQY